The 8 T cell receptor beta chains below were found in one sample sequenced in a study of control samples from healthy donors and cancer patients. Assay used: immunoSEQ multiplex PCR; TCRdb lists only in-frame clones, some missing. The sample contains more than 95,000 clones, approximately 92% of which appear only once. The sequencing sample was made of PBMCs. The receptors here all came from a man aged 80 or over with head and neck cancer.

The J gene is TRBJ1-1, the V gene TRBV4-1; D is ambiguous. V was trimmed by 3 bases and J by 4 bases, leaving 15 bases between them. The CDR3 consists of 15 residues. The germline gives CDR1 MGHRA, CDR2 YSYEKL. The CDR3 sequence is CASSHNPGSGTEAFF. In DNA form, the CDR3 reads TGCGCCAGCAGCCATAATCCTGGATCAGGCACTGAAGCTTTCTTT.

The gene calls are TRBV6-5 and TRBJ1-1; D call uncertain. Germline V lookup: CDR1 MNHEY, CDR2 SVGAGI. The V and J ends lost 8 bases and 4 bases respectively, with 11 bases between them. The CDR3 has 12 residues. CDR3 residues: CASLGERTEAFF. The CDR3, as DNA: TGTGCCAGCCTTGGTGAGCGCACTGAAGCTTTCTTT.

V usage is TRBV9 and J usage is TRBJ2-5; a possible D gene is TRBD1 (5 bases). The CDR3 sequence is 14 residues long. Germline V gene lookup returns CDR1 SGDLS and CDR2 YYNGEE. Trimming removed 4 bases from V and 4 bases from J, with 14 bases in between. For the CDR3, the DNA is TGTGCCAGCAGCTCCCAGACAGTCCGAGAGACCCAGTACTTC. Translating it yields CASSSQTVRETQYF.

This clone was found once. The chain uses TRBV19 and TRBJ2-7; D remains ambiguous. The CDR3 consists of 13 residues. Looked up from germline, CDR1 is LNHDA and CDR2 is SQIVND (reference sequence). The V gene lost 2 bases and the J gene lost 7 bases, with 12 bases spanning the gap. The DNA of the CDR3 is TGTGCCAGTAGTATACGGTCCTCGAGAGAGCAGTACTTC. Amino acids: CASSIRSSREQYF.

The chain uses TRBV25-1 and TRBJ1-5, with 8 bases aligning to TRBD1. The CDR3 loop spans 13 amino acids. Germline CDR1 reads MGHDK; CDR2 reads SYGVNS. The ends lost 6 bases at V and 3 bases at J; junction bases unmatched: 1. The CDR3 DNA is TGTGCCAGCAGGGACAGGGACAATCAGCCCCAGCATTTT. Its translation: CASRDRDNQPQHF.

The chain uses TRBV7-8 and TRBJ1-5, with TRBD1 as a possible D gene (5 bases). The CDR3 has 14 residues. Trimming stripped 8 bases from V and 2 bases from J, with 13 bases between. Germline lookup yields CDR1 SGHVS and CDR2 FQNEAQ. The CDR3 nucleotides read TGTGCCAGCGCTTCGGGGGGGGGCAATCAGCCCCAGCATTTT. It is translated as CASASGGGNQPQHF.

The chain is built from TRBV6-5 and TRBJ2-7; unclear D gene. The CDR3 sequence is 14 residues long. The germline CDR1 and CDR2 sequences are MNHEY and SVGAGI. Trimming cost V 9 bases and J 2 bases, with 17 bases left between them. DNA for the CDR3: TGTGCCAGTACAAAACAGTCAGAGCCCTACGAGCAGTACTTC. Amino acids: CASTKQSEPYEQYF.

CDR3 bases: TGCGCCAGCAGCCAGGAAAACGAAGAAAAACTGTTTTTT. Translated, it gives CASSQENEEKLFF. The chain recombines TRBV4-1 with TRBJ1-4; D gene unclear. The CDR3 runs to 13 residues. Germline V gene sequence: CDR1 MGHRA, CDR2 YSYEKL. V lost 3 bases, J lost 8 bases, and 10 bases lay in between.